These 11 T cell receptor beta chains were all obtained from the same sample, sequenced in a study of cytomegalovirus exposure and HLA in healthy donors. The PCR employed 60 Vbeta primers together with 13 Jbeta primers. The method was immunoSEQ multiplex PCR; TCRdb's version includes in-frame clones alone and lacks a portion of them. Of under 150,000 clones listed, 70% to 85% are singletons. The sample comprised PBMCs. The receptors originated from a woman aged 60-70 years in good health and CMV-seropositive.

This rearrangement joins TRBV20-1 to TRBJ2-7; 9 bases are a match to TRBD1. This CDR3 comprises 11 residues. V lost 5 bases to trimming and J lost 13 bases; unmatched junction nucleotides: 9. Germline-derived CDR1 and CDR2 are DFQATT and SNEGSKA (reference sequence). DNA of the CDR3: TGCAGTGCTGGCCTGGGGACAGGGTATTACTTC. It codes for CSAGLGTGYYF.

V is TRBV11-2 and J is TRBJ2-5; 8 bases fit TRBD1. The J call may be wrong; the DNA end is better matched by TRBJ2-7. Germline-derived CDR1 and CDR2 are SGHAT and FQNNGV. The CDR3 is 14 residues long. CDR3 in amino acids: CASSFGTGSGEQYF. The CDR3 nucleotides are TGTGCCAGCAGCTTTGGGACAGGAAGCGGCGAGCAGTACTTC.

The chain carries TRBV10-1 and TRBJ2-1, with 9 positions matching TRBD2. The CDR3 spans 16 residues. Germline assignment: CDR1 WNHNN and CDR2 SYGVQD (reference sequence). The V gene end was trimmed by 3 bases and the J gene end by 0 bases; junction bases not matched to a gene: 3. The CDR3 nucleotides are TGCGCCAGCAGTGACTTTAGCGGGGGCTCCTACAATGAGCAGTTCTTC. It specifies CASSDFSGGSYNEQFF.

The rearrangement joins TRBV5-4 to TRBJ2-2, with D possibly matching TRBD2 (5 bases). V was shortened by 2 bases and J by 3 bases, with 14 bases between the two germline ends. The CDR3 is 16 amino acids. Germline CDR1 is SGHNT and CDR2 is YYREEE (reference sequence). In DNA form, the CDR3 reads TGTGCCAGCAGCTTAGGTTGGGCGGGCGACACCGGGGAGCTGTTTTTT. It specifies CASSLGWAGDTGELFF.

This chain links TRBV25-1 with TRBJ1-2, with TRBD1 identical over 8 bases. The CDR3 runs 15 residues. V was pared by 7 bases and J by 7 bases, with 14 bases of the junction left unmatched. Per the germline V gene, CDR1 is MGHDK and CDR2 is SYGVNS. The CDR3 spells CASKPPGQVASGYTF. The CDR3 DNA follows: TGTGCCAGCAAACCCCCGGGACAGGTAGCTAGTGGCTACACCTTC.

V usage is TRBV15 and J usage is TRBJ1-5, with 12 positions matching TRBD1. V gave up 1 base and J gave up 1 base; unmatched junction bases: 14. The V gene's germline CDR1 is LNHNV and CDR2 YYDKDF (reference sequence). The CDR3 is 21 residues long. The CDR3 loop reads CATSRGGPGQGAGESNQPQHF. In nucleotides, the CDR3 is TGTGCCACCAGCAGAGGGGGACCGGGACAGGGGGCGGGTGAAAGCAATCAGCCCCAGCATTTT.

The chain employs TRBV6-1 and TRBJ1-1; 8 bases map to TRBD1. Germline V lookup: CDR1 MNHNS, CDR2 SASEGT. This CDR3 is 16 amino acids long. The junction had 11 bases not matched to a gene; V was cut back by 5 bases and J by 3 bases. CDR3 region: CASSQGQGDVHTEAFF. The CDR3 nucleotides are TGTGCCAGCAGTCAAGGACAGGGAGATGTGCACACTGAAGCTTTCTTT.

The DNA for the CDR3 is TGCGCCAGCAGCTTGGGCGGGACCGACTCTGGGGCCAACGTCCTGACTTTC. This gives the protein CASSLGGTDSGANVLTF. The gene calls are TRBV5-1 and TRBJ2-6; perhaps TRBD2 as D (6 bases). The V and J ends lost 0 bases and 0 bases respectively, with 10 bases between them. Germline CDR1 is SGHRS and CDR2 is YFSETQ. CDR3 length: 17 amino acids.

This chain uses TRBV6-6 with TRBJ1-1; TRBD1 agrees at 11 bases. The CDR3 length is 15 residues. Germline CDR1 MNHNY, CDR2 SVGAGI (reference sequence). V trimming: 2 bases; J trimming: 4 bases; junction bases outside the gene matches: 3. The CDR3 sequence is CASSYPGTGGTEAFF. CDR3 sequence (DNA): TGTGCCAGCAGTTACCCCGGGACAGGGGGCACTGAAGCTTTCTTT.

The chain is built from TRBV2 and TRBJ2-1; 8 bases fit TRBD2. CDR3 length: 15 residues. The germline V gene has CDR1 SNHLY and CDR2 FYNNEI. The junction had 8 bases not matched to a gene; V was cut back by 7 bases and J by 3 bases. The CDR3 loop reads CASIPGLVFYNEQFF. CDR3 nucleotide sequence: TGTGCCAGCATCCCGGGACTAGTATTCTACAATGAGCAGTTCTTC.

A note on this clone: The same CDR3 can be traced to other DNA sequences in this sample. For the CDR3, the DNA is TGTGGGCTAGCGGCCTCCTACGAGCAGTACTTC. Translating gives CGLAASYEQYF. The chain employs TRBV7-6 and TRBJ2-7, with 7 bases fitting TRBD2. The CDR3 spans 11 residues. The germline V gene has CDR1 SGHVS and CDR2 FNYEAQ. The entire variable domain, with the rest obtained from reference TRBV7-6 and TRBJ2-7, is as follows: GAGVSQSPRYKVTKRGQDVALRCDPISGHVSLYWYRQALGQGPEFLTYFNYEAQQDKSGLPNDRFSAERPEGSISTLTIQRTEQRDSAMYRCGLAASYEQYFGPGTRLTVT.